The source of this T cell receptor beta chain is a study of blood T cells in healthy people across ages. Findings of the study overall: Naive T cell percentage and TCR beta diversity correlated strongly. One million T cells yielded diversity estimates that were considered underestimates.

As for this clonotype: The antigen is unknown.

A second roughly 6 to 12 cycle PCR used barcoded and J-beta primers. A single record per CDR3 protein comes from TCRdb applying MiXCR to the 5' RACE reads. The table includes fewer than 1,000,000 distinct CDR3 sequences, 40% to 50% detected once. CDR3 length: 15 amino acids. The germline CDR1 and CDR2 sequences are MNHNY and SVGAGI (reference sequence). J gave up 4 bases and V 5 bases, and 4 bases lay outside the gene matches. The sequencing sample was made of blood. The genes are TRBV6-6 and TRBJ2-5, with 13 bases identical to TRBD2. This sequence originates from a man between 60 and 70 years old in good health. This CDR3 reads CASSTSGGATETQYF. Written as DNA, the CDR3 is TGTGCCAGCAGTACTAGCGGGGGGGCCACAGAGACCCAGTACTTC.